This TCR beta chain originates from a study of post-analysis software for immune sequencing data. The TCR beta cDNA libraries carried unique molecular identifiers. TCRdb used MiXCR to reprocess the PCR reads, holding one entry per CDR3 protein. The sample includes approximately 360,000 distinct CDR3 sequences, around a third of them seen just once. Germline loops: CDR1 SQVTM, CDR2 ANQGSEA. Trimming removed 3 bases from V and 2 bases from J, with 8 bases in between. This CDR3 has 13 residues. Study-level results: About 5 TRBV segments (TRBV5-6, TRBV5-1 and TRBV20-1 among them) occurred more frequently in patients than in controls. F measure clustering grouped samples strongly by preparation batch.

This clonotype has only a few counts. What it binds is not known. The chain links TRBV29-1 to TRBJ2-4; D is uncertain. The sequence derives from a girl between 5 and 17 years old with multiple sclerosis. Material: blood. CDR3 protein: CSVELVTKNIQYF. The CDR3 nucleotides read TGCAGCGTTGAGTTGGTAACCAAAAACATTCAGTACTTC.